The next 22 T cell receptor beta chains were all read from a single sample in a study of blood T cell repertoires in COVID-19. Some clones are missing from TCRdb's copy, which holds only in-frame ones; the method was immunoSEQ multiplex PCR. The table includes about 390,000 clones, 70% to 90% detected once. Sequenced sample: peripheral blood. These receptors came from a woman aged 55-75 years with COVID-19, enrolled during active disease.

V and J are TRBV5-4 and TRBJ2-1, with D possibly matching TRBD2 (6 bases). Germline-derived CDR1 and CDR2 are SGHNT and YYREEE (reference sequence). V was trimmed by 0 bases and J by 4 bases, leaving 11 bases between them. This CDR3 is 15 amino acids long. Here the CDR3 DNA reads TGTGCCAGCAGCTTGGGAGGGGCGGGGTACAATGAGCAGTTCTTC. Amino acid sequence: CASSLGGAGYNEQFF.

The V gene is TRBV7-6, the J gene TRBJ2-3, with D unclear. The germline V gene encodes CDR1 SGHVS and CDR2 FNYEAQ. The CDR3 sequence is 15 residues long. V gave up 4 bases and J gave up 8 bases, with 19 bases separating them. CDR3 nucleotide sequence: TGTGCCAGCAGCTCGGTCCCCGCCGCAACCGGTACGCAGTATTTT. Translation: CASSSVPAATGTQYF.

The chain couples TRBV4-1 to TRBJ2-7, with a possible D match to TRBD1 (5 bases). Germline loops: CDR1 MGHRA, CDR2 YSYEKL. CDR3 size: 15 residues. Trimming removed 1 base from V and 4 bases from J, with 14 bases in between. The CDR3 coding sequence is TGCGCCAGCAGCCAAGGCCTGGGGCAGCTATACGAGCAGTACTTC. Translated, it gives CASSQGLGQLYEQYF.

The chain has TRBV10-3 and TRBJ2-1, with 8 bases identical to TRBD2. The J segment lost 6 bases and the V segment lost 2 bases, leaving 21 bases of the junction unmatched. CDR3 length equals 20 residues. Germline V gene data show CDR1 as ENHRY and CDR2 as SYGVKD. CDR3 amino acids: CAISESTPWSSGGMSNEQFF. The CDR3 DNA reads TGTGCCATCAGTGAGAGTACCCCATGGTCCAGCGGGGGTATGTCCAATGAGCAGTTCTTC.

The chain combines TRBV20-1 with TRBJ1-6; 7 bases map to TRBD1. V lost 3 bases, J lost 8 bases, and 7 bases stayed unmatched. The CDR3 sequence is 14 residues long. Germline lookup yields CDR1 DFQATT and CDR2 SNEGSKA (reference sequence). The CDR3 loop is CSASRGGADSPLHF. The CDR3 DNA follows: TGCAGTGCTAGTCGAGGGGGCGCGGATTCACCCCTCCACTTT.

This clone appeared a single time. CDR3 sequence reads: CATTVPGADTQYF. The CDR3 coding sequence is TGTGCCACGACCGTTCCGGGAGCGGATACGCAGTATTTT. The genes are TRBV6-5 and TRBJ2-3, with D perhaps TRBD2 (6 bases). V dropped 10 bases and J dropped 6 bases, with 17 bases sitting between them. There are 13 residues in the CDR3. The germline gives CDR1 MNHEY, CDR2 SVGAGI.

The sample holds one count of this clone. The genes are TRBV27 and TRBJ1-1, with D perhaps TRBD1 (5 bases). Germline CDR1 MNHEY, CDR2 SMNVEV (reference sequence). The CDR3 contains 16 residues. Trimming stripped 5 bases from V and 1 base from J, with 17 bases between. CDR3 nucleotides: TGTGCCAGCAGTCGCTCAAAGGGGCAGAAGAACACTGAAGCTTTCTTT. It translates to CASSRSKGQKNTEAFF.

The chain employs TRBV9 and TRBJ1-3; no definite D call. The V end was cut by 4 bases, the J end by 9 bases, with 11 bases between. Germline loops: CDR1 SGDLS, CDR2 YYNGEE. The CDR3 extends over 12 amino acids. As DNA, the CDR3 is TGTGCCAGCAGCTCCCGGGGTGGCACCATATATTTT. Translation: CASSSRGGTIYF.

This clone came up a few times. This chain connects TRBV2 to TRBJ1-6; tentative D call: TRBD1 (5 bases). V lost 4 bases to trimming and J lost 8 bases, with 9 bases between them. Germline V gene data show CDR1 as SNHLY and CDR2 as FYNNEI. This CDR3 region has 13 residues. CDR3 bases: TGTGCCAGCAGTGTCCAGGGTTATTCACCCCTCCACTTT. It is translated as CASSVQGYSPLHF.

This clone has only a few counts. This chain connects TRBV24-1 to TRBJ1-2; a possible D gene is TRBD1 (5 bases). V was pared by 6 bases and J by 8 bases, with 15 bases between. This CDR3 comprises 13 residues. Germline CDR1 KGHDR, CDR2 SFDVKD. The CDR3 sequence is CATSRDATGGYTF. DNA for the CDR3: TGTGCCACCAGTCGTGACGCTACAGGAGGCTACACCTTC.

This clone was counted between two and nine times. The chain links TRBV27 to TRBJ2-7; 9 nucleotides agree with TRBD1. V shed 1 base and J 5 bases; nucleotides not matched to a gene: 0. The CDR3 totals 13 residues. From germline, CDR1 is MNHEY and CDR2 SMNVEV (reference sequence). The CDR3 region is CASSLWDRDEQYF. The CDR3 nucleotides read TGTGCCAGCAGTTTATGGGACAGGGACGAGCAGTACTTC.

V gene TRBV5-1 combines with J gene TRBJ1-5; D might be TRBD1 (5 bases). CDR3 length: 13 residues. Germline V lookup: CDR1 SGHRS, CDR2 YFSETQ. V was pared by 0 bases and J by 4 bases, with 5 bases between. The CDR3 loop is CASSLGQNQPQHF. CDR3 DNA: TGCGCCAGCAGCTTGGGACAGAATCAGCCCCAGCATTTT.

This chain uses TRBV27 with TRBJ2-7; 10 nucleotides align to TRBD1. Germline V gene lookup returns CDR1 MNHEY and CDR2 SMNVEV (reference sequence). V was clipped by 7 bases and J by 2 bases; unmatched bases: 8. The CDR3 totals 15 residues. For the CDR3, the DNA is TGTGCCAGCAATAACGCCGGGACAGGGGCCTACGAGCAGTACTTC. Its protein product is CASNNAGTGAYEQYF.

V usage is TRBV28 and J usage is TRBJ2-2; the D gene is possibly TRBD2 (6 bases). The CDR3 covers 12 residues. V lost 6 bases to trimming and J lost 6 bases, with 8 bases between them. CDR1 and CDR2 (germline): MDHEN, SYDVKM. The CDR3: CASRWGAGELFF. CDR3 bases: TGTGCCAGCAGATGGGGGGCCGGGGAGCTGTTTTTT.

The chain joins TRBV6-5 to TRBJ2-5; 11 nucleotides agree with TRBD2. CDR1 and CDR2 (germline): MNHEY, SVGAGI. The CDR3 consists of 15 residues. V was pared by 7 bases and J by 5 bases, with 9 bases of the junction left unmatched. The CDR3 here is CASNLAGGLGETQYF. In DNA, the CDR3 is TGTGCCAGCAACCTAGCGGGGGGCCTAGGGGAGACCCAGTACTTC.

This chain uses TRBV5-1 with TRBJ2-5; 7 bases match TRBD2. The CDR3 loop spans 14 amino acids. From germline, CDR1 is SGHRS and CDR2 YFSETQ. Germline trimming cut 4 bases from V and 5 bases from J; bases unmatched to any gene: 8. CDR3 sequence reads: CASSVPTSTETQYF. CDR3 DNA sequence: TGCGCCAGCAGCGTCCCGACTAGCACCGAGACCCAGTACTTC. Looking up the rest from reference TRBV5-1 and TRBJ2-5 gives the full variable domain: KAGVTQTPRYLIKTRGQQVTLSCSPISGHRSVSWYQQTPGQGLQFLFEYFSETQRNKGNFPGRFSGRQFSNSRSEMNVSTLELGDSALYLCASSVPTSTETQYFGPGTRLLVL.

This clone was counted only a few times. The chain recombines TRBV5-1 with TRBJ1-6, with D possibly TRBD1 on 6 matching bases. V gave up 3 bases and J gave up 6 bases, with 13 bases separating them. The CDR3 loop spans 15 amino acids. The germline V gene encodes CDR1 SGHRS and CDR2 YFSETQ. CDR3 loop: CASSSGAGVNSPLHF. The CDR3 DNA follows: TGCGCCAGCAGCTCCGGCGCAGGGGTTAATTCACCCCTCCACTTT.

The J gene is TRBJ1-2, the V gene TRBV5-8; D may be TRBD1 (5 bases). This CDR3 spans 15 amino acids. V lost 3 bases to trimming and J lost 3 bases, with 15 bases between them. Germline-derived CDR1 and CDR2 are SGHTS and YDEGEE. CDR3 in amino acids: CASSSRPGRHYGYTF. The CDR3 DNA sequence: TGTGCCAGCAGCTCCAGGCCAGGGAGGCACTATGGCTACACCTTC.

Written as DNA, the CDR3 is TGTGCCAGCAGTTACACCCTACAGGGGGCATCTTCACCCCTCCACTTT. This translates into CASSYTLQGASSPLHF. The chain couples TRBV6-5 to TRBJ1-6, with TRBD1 matching 9 bases. CDR1 is MNHEY and CDR2 is SVGAGI in the germline V gene. The CDR3 has 16 residues. V shed 2 bases, J shed 9 bases, and the junction held 8 bases outside the gene matches.

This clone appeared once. The CDR3 bases are TGTGCCAGCAGCGGAGTAATCGCGCTCGGAGGGAACACCGGGGAGCTGTTTTTT. Translating gives CASSGVIALGGNTGELFF. The chain carries TRBV9 and TRBJ2-2, with D possibly TRBD2 on 5 matching bases. The germline V gene encodes CDR1 SGDLS and CDR2 YYNGEE. V lost 3 bases to trimming and J lost 1 base, with 19 bases between them. The CDR3 has 18 residues. Full variable domain (outside the CDR3, taken from reference TRBV9 and TRBJ2-2): DSGVTQTPKHLITATGQRVTLRCSPRSGDLSVYWYQQSLDQGLQFLIQYYNGEERAKGNILERFSAQQFPDLHSELNLSSLELGDSALYFCASSGVIALGGNTGELFFGEGSRLTVL.

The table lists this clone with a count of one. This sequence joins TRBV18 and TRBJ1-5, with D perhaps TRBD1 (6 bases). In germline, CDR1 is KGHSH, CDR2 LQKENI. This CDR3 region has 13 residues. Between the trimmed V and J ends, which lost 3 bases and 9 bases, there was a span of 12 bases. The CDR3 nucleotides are TGTGCCAGCTCACCCCGGACAGACCGGCCCCAGCATTTT. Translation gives CASSPRTDRPQHF.

This chain's CDR3 is CASRSSGTEGYTF. CDR3 DNA sequence: TGTGCCAGCAGATCTTCTGGGACAGAGGGCTACACCTTC. The V and J genes are TRBV9 and TRBJ1-2; TRBD1 matches at 7 bases. From germline, CDR1 is SGDLS and CDR2 YYNGEE. CDR3 length: 13 residues. After removal of 5 bases from V and 8 bases from J, the junction contained 9 bases not matched to a gene.